This T cell receptor beta chain derives from a study of technical replicates of blood from a handful of donors. TCRdb's copy holds only in-frame clones and misses some; the assay was immunoSEQ multiplex PCR. The table has fewer than 80,000 clones, roughly 90% seen once. There are 14 residues in the CDR3. J was trimmed by 4 bases and V by 1 base; bases with no gene match: 4. CDR1 and CDR2 from the germline V gene are SGHRS and YFSETQ. The sequence came from a human donor in good health. Some clones in this sample may be carry-over from other donors' samples. The J gene is TRBJ1-2, the V gene TRBV5-1; 7 bases fit TRBD1. The sequenced sample consisted of PBMCs. Here the CDR3 reads CASSLHRDSYGYTF. CDR3 in DNA: TGCGCCAGCAGCTTGCACCGGGACAGCTATGGCTACACCTTC.